The 6 T cell receptor beta chains below all came from one sample that was sequenced in a study of blood T cell repertoires in COVID-19. Profiled with immunoSEQ multiplex PCR; TCRdb holds only in-frame clones, not every one. The table records about 130,000 clones, 75% to 90% of them present only once. Material: PBMCs or T cells enriched from blood (not recorded which). These receptors all come from a man aged 25-45 years who had recovered from COVID-19.

The CDR3 coding sequence is TGTGCCAGCAGCGTAGGGTCGGGGGGGCGCGGAGCCTACGAGCAGTACGTC. Translating it yields CASSVGSGGRGAYEQYV. The genes are TRBV9 and TRBJ2-7; 8 bases align to TRBD2. Germline lookup yields CDR1 SGDLS and CDR2 YYNGEE. This CDR3 spans 17 amino acids. J lost 2 bases, V lost 0 bases, and 10 bases had no gene match.

The CDR3 is CASSSLEVASGSLGEQFF. CDR3 nucleotide sequence: TGTGCCAGTAGTAGCCTTGAGGTGGCTAGCGGGAGTCTTGGTGAGCAGTTCTTC. This chain uses TRBV19 with TRBJ2-1, with 10 bases identical to TRBD2. The CDR3 runs 18 residues. CDR1 and CDR2 from the germline V gene are LNHDA and SQIVND (reference sequence). V gave up 4 bases and J gave up 9 bases; unmatched junction bases: 18.

The J gene is TRBJ2-1, the V gene TRBV5-1; 7 nucleotides align to TRBD1. The junction had 3 bases not matched to a gene; V was cut back by 0 bases and J by 3 bases. CDR3 size: 15 residues. The V gene's germline CDR1 is SGHRS and CDR2 YFSETQ. This chain's CDR3 is CASSLVGGDYNEQFF. As DNA, the CDR3 is TGCGCCAGCAGCTTGGTAGGGGGCGACTACAATGAGCAGTTCTTC.

The gene calls are TRBV7-9 and TRBJ1-4; tentatively, D is TRBD1 (5 bases). V dropped 5 bases and J dropped 7 bases, with 14 bases sitting between them. Germline CDR1 reads SEHNR; CDR2 reads FQNEAQ (reference sequence). CDR3 size: 14 residues. The CDR3 region is CASSPTRGGEKLFF. CDR3 DNA sequence: TGTGCCAGCAGCCCTACTCGGGGGGGTGAAAAACTGTTTTTT. The full variable domain, completed using reference TRBV7-9 and TRBJ1-4, is DTGVSQNPRHKITKRGQNVTFRCDPISEHNRLYWYRQTLGQGPEFLTYFQNEAQLEKSRLLSDRFSAERPKGSFSTLEIQRTEQGDSAMYLCASSPTRGGEKLFFGSGTQLSVL.

The chain combines TRBV9 with TRBJ2-2, with 10 bases matching TRBD2. The V gene end was trimmed by 3 bases and the J gene end by 7 bases; junction bases not matched to a gene: 9. This CDR3 comprises 16 residues. The germline gives CDR1 SGDLS, CDR2 YYNGEE. Here the CDR3 reads CASSAFSGRNRGELFF. In DNA, the CDR3 is TGTGCCAGCAGCGCTTTTAGCGGGAGGAATCGCGGGGAGCTGTTTTTT.

This clone was recorded once. V is TRBV3-1 (or the pseudogene TRBV3-2) and J is TRBJ2-3; 7 bases match TRBD1. CDR3 length: 19 residues. V lost 1 base and J lost 1; bases outside the gene matches: 14. Germline CDR1 and CDR2: LGHDT and YNNKEL (reference sequence). DNA for the CDR3: TGTGCCAGCAGCCAAGGCGAAGAAGAGAGGGGGCGAGGCACAGATACGCAGTATTTT. Translation gives CASSQGEEERGRGTDTQYF.